These T cell receptor beta chains were read from a single sample in a study of cytomegalovirus exposure and HLA in healthy donors. Profiling relied on immunoSEQ multiplex PCR, and the TCRdb table lists in-frame clones only, not all of them. The data hold about 120,000 clones, with around 86% observed a single time. What was sequenced was PBMCs. These receptors all stem from a man between 25 and 39 years old in good health and CMV-seronegative. Each CDR3 is given with its conserved first and last residue. The order of the fields is V gene, D gene, clone size, J gene, CDR3 protein, CDR3 DNA. The D gene is left open where the match is weak. Size is stated for part of the rows, as once, few or many counts, or as a class when the clone is expanded.

v_call: TRBV5-1
d_call: TRBD1
clone_size: -
j_call: TRBJ1-1
cdr3_aa: CASSLLGTGRTEAFF
cdr3_nt: TGCGCCAGCAGTCTCCTTGGGACAGGGCGCACTGAAGCTTTCTTT

v_call: TRBV2
d_call: TRBD1
clone_size: -
j_call: TRBJ2-3
cdr3_aa: CASRPGTGGAGPDTQYF
cdr3_nt: TGTGCCAGCAGGCCCGGGACAGGGGGCGCCGGGCCAGATACGCAGTATTTT

v_call: TRBV10-1
d_call: TRBD2
clone_size: -
j_call: TRBJ2-3
cdr3_aa: CASRAGPSTDTQYF
cdr3_nt: TGCGCCAGCCGAGCGGGGCCTAGCACAGATACGCAGTATTTT

v_call: TRBV6-6
d_call: -
clone_size: -
j_call: TRBJ1-2
cdr3_aa: CASSYLEQGNYGYTF
cdr3_nt: TGTGCCAGCAGTTACCTTGAGCAGGGAAACTATGGCTACACCTTC

v_call: TRBV10-3
d_call: -
clone_size: -
j_call: TRBJ1-2
cdr3_aa: CAISERPGVRYGYTF
cdr3_nt: TGTGCCATCAGTGAGCGCCCCGGGGTTAGGTATGGCTACACCTTC

v_call: TRBV5-1
d_call: -
clone_size: -
j_call: TRBJ1-1
cdr3_aa: CASSLAGVSGAFF
cdr3_nt: TGCGCCAGCAGCTTGGCGGGGGTGAGCGGAGCTTTCTTT

v_call: TRBV28
d_call: TRBD1
clone_size: -
j_call: TRBJ1-1
cdr3_aa: CASIELGTGRGGWEAFF
cdr3_nt: TGTGCCAGCATCGAACTTGGGACAGGGAGGGGGGGGTGGGAAGCTTTCTTT

v_call: TRBV10-1
d_call: -
clone_size: -
j_call: TRBJ2-6
cdr3_aa: CASSAERAGANVLTF
cdr3_nt: TGCGCCAGCAGCGCGGAGCGGGCTGGGGCCAACGTCCTGACTTTC

v_call: TRBV7-2
d_call: -
clone_size: -
j_call: TRBJ1-2
cdr3_aa: CASDARGYYGYTF
cdr3_nt: TGTGCCAGCGACGCCAGGGGCTATTATGGCTACACCTTC

v_call: TRBV30
d_call: TRBD2
clone_size: -
j_call: TRBJ2-7
cdr3_aa: CAWIKLAGGKQYF
cdr3_nt: TGTGCCTGGATAAAACTAGCGGGGGGTAAGCAGTACTTC

v_call: TRBV6-6
d_call: -
clone_size: -
j_call: TRBJ1-6
cdr3_aa: CASSPQGRAYNSPLHF
cdr3_nt: TGTGCCAGCAGTCCACAGGGAAGGGCCTATAATTCACCCCTCCACTTT

v_call: TRBV28
d_call: TRBD1
clone_size: -
j_call: TRBJ2-3
cdr3_aa: CASGTGPRDTQYF
cdr3_nt: TGTGCCTCCGGGACAGGGCCGAGAGATACGCAGTATTTT

v_call: TRBV5-6
d_call: -
clone_size: -
j_call: TRBJ1-2
cdr3_aa: CASSLKGQLEGYTF
cdr3_nt: TGTGCCAGCAGCTTGAAGGGACAATTAGAAGGCTACACCTTC

v_call: TRBV5-1
d_call: -
clone_size: once
j_call: TRBJ2-6
cdr3_aa: CASTLGGSGANVLTF
cdr3_nt: TGCGCCAGCACCTTAGGGGGCTCTGGGGCCAACGTCCTGACTTTC

v_call: TRBV9
d_call: -
clone_size: -
j_call: TRBJ1-4
cdr3_aa: CASSVDRADEKLFF
cdr3_nt: TGTGCCAGCAGCGTAGACAGGGCCGATGAAAAACTGTTTTTT

v_call: TRBV5-6
d_call: -
clone_size: -
j_call: TRBJ1-4
cdr3_aa: CASSPRGGEKLFF
cdr3_nt: TGTGCCAGCTCCCCCCGGGGAGGTGAAAAACTGTTTTTT

v_call: TRBV4-3
d_call: TRBD1
clone_size: once
j_call: TRBJ1-2
cdr3_aa: CASSQITTGQGNYGYTF
cdr3_nt: TGCGCCAGCAGCCAAATAACTACGGGACAGGGAAACTATGGCTACACCTTC

v_call: TRBV2
d_call: TRBD1
clone_size: -
j_call: TRBJ1-1
cdr3_aa: CASSADRGGTEAFF
cdr3_nt: TGTGCCAGCAGTGCAGACAGGGGCGGGACTGAAGCTTTCTTT

v_call: TRBV4-1
d_call: TRBD1
clone_size: -
j_call: TRBJ2-2
cdr3_aa: CASSPGQGGVTGELFF
cdr3_nt: TGCGCCAGCAGCCCTGGACAGGGTGGAGTAACCGGGGAGCTGTTTTTT

v_call: TRBV19
d_call: TRBD1
clone_size: few
j_call: TRBJ2-5
cdr3_aa: CASSVYGTGGETQYF
cdr3_nt: TGTGCCAGTAGTGTATACGGGACAGGGGGAGAGACCCAGTACTTC

v_call: TRBV7-2
d_call: -
clone_size: -
j_call: TRBJ2-5
cdr3_aa: CASSPQETQYF
cdr3_nt: TGTGCCAGCAGCCCACAAGAGACCCAGTACTTC

v_call: TRBV10-2
d_call: TRBD2
clone_size: -
j_call: TRBJ2-2
cdr3_aa: CASSVVRLAGGGELFF
cdr3_nt: TGCGCCAGCAGCGTAGTGAGACTAGCGGGGGGCGGGGAGCTGTTTTTT

v_call: TRBV6-6
d_call: TRBD1
clone_size: few
j_call: TRBJ1-6
cdr3_aa: CASSLGQGYSPLHF
cdr3_nt: TGTGCCAGCAGTTTAGGACAGGGCTATTCACCCCTCCACTTT

v_call: TRBV5-1
d_call: -
clone_size: -
j_call: TRBJ2-7
cdr3_aa: CASSSLQGIGYEQYF
cdr3_nt: TGCGCCAGCAGCTCCTTACAGGGCATTGGGTACGAGCAGTACTTC

v_call: TRBV7-8
d_call: -
clone_size: -
j_call: TRBJ1-1
cdr3_aa: CASSLSGGSNTEAFF
cdr3_nt: TGTGCCAGCAGCTTATCCGGCGGATCGAACACTGAAGCTTTCTTT

v_call: TRBV28
d_call: TRBD1
clone_size: -
j_call: TRBJ1-2
cdr3_aa: CASSLGGQGSNGYTF
cdr3_nt: TGTGCCAGCAGTTTAGGGGGACAGGGGTCTAACGGCTACACCTTC

v_call: TRBV6-5
d_call: -
clone_size: once
j_call: TRBJ1-6
cdr3_aa: CASSFDRRGYNSPLHF
cdr3_nt: TGTGCCAGCAGTTTCGATCGCCGGGGGTATAATTCACCCCTCCACTTT

v_call: TRBV19
d_call: -
clone_size: -
j_call: TRBJ1-2
cdr3_aa: CASNDPPGSNYGYTF
cdr3_nt: TGTGCCAGTAATGATCCGCCAGGGTCCAACTATGGCTACACCTTC

v_call: TRBV15
d_call: TRBD2
clone_size: -
j_call: TRBJ2-3
cdr3_aa: CATSRERGGADTQYF
cdr3_nt: TGTGCCACCAGCAGAGAACGGGGAGGGGCAGATACGCAGTATTTT

v_call: TRBV6-5
d_call: -
clone_size: -
j_call: TRBJ2-3
cdr3_aa: CASSEGGGPDTQYF
cdr3_nt: TGTGCCAGCAGTGAAGGGGGGGGCCCAGATACGCAGTATTTT

v_call: TRBV28
d_call: TRBD1
clone_size: -
j_call: TRBJ1-1
cdr3_aa: CASRKDRGARPGEAFF
cdr3_nt: TGTGCCAGCAGAAAAGACAGGGGGGCCAGACCCGGTGAAGCTTTCTTT

v_call: TRBV9
d_call: TRBD1
clone_size: -
j_call: TRBJ2-7
cdr3_aa: CASSPSGQSYEQYF
cdr3_nt: TGTGCCAGCAGCCCCTCGGGACAGTCCTACGAGCAGTACTTC

v_call: TRBV28
d_call: TRBD1
clone_size: -
j_call: TRBJ2-1
cdr3_aa: CASSKGANEQFF
cdr3_nt: TGTGCCAGCAGTAAGGGGGCGAATGAGCAGTTCTTC

v_call: TRBV7-2
d_call: -
clone_size: -
j_call: TRBJ2-3
cdr3_aa: CASSLPVPGGGDTQYF
cdr3_nt: TGTGCCAGCAGCTTACCGGTTCCGGGGGGCGGGGATACGCAGTATTTT

v_call: TRBV6-6
d_call: TRBD2
clone_size: -
j_call: TRBJ2-3
cdr3_aa: CATGGSWADTQYF
cdr3_nt: TGTGCGACGGGAGGGAGCTGGGCAGATACGCAGTATTTT

v_call: TRBV5-4
d_call: -
clone_size: once
j_call: TRBJ2-5
cdr3_aa: CASSLDRDETQYF
cdr3_nt: TGTGCCAGCAGCTTGGACAGGGACGAGACCCAGTACTTC

v_call: TRBV30
d_call: -
clone_size: -
j_call: TRBJ1-4
cdr3_aa: CAWSGVPSGANEKLFF
cdr3_nt: TGTGCCTGGAGTGGTGTGCCTAGCGGGGCTAATGAAAAACTGTTTTTT

v_call: TRBV28
d_call: -
clone_size: -
j_call: TRBJ1-5
cdr3_aa: CASSPRQSGQPQHF
cdr3_nt: TGTGCCAGCAGTCCAAGACAGTCCGGTCAGCCCCAGCATTTT

v_call: TRBV7-2
d_call: -
clone_size: -
j_call: TRBJ2-7
cdr3_aa: CASSLERPTKGYEQYF
cdr3_nt: TGTGCCAGCAGCTTAGAACGGCCAACTAAAGGCTACGAGCAGTACTTC

v_call: TRBV6-1
d_call: -
clone_size: medium-sized
j_call: TRBJ1-4
cdr3_aa: CASSESAGGSEKLFF
cdr3_nt: TGTGCCAGCAGTGAATCGGCGGGGGGCAGTGAAAAACTGTTTTTT